This T cell receptor (beta chain) was documented in a study of T cell responses to AZD1222 COVID-19 vaccine. The germline V gene has CDR1 MDHEN and CDR2 SYDVKM. V lost 4 bases and J lost 6, with 15 bases in between. This CDR3 is built from 14 residues. Findings of the study overall: Baseline seropositives among AZD1222 recipients totaled only five to seven.

Note on this clone: The antigen is undetermined.

Clones were read by immunoSEQ multiplex PCR, and TCRdb kept only the in-frame ones, dropping some. The sample has 95,000 to 120,000 clones, around 84% seen once. The sample consisted of peripheral blood, taken on day 0 of AZD1222 vaccination. The clonotype comes from an adult in good health. The chain has TRBV28 and TRBJ1-2; D perhaps matches TRBD1 (5 bases). The CDR3 reads CASSWTVEGHGYTF. For the CDR3, the DNA is TGTGCCAGCAGTTGGACCGTTGAGGGGCATGGCTACACCTTC.